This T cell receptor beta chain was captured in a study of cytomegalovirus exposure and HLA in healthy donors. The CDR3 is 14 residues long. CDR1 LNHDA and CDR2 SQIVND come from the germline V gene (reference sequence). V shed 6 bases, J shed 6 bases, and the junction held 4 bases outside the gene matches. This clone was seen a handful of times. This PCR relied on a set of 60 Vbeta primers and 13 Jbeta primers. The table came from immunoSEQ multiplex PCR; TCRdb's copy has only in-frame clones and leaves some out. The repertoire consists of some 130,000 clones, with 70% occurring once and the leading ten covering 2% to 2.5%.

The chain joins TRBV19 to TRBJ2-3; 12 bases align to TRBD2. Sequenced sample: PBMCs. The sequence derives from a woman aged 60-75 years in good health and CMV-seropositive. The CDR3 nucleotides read TGTGCCAGTAGCCGGACTAGCGGGGCTGATACGCAGTATTTT. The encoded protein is CASSRTSGADTQYF.